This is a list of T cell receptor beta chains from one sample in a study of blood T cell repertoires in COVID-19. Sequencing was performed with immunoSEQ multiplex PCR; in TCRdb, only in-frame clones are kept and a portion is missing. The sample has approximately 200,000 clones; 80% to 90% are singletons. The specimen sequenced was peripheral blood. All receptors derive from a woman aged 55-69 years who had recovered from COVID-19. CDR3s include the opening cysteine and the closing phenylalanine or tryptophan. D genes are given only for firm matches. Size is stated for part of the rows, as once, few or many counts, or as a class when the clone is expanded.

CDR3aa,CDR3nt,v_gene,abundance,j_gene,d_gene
CASSLSPGATGELFF,TGTGCCAGCAGCTTATCTCCGGGTGCTACCGGGGAGCTGTTTTTT,TRBV11-3,NA,TRBJ2-2,NA
CASSPRDREAEAFF,TGTGCCAGCAGCCCGCGGGACAGGGAGGCTGAAGCTTTCTTT,TRBV7-2,NA,TRBJ1-1,TRBD1
CASSLAIGEGNQPQHF,TGTGCCAGCAGCTTAGCGATAGGGGAGGGTAATCAGCCCCAGCATTTT,TRBV7-9,few,TRBJ1-5,NA
CASSIEGLAGHTDTQYF,TGTGCCAGTAGTATTGAGGGACTAGCGGGACACACAGATACGCAGTATTTT,TRBV19,once,TRBJ2-3,TRBD2
CASGPSGGVTGELFF,TGTGCCAGCGGACCCAGCGGGGGGGTCACCGGGGAGCTGTTTTTT,TRBV9,NA,TRBJ2-2,TRBD2
CASGWGTGQETQYF,TGTGCTAGTGGTTGGGGGACAGGTCAAGAGACCCAGTACTTC,TRBV12-5,once,TRBJ2-5,TRBD1
CASSLAIRNSNQPQHF,TGTGCCAGCAGCTTAGCGATCAGGAATAGCAATCAGCCCCAGCATTTT,TRBV7-2,NA,TRBJ1-5,NA
CASSLDGGNARDTQYF,TGCGCCAGCAGCTTGGACGGGGGGAACGCACGTGATACGCAGTATTTT,TRBV5-1,NA,TRBJ2-3,TRBD2
CASSYGTGGTEAFF,TGTGCCAGCAGTTACGGGACAGGGGGCACTGAAGCTTTCTTT,TRBV6-5,NA,TRBJ1-1,TRBD1
CASSPGQSTDTQYF,TGCGCCAGCAGCCCCGGACAGAGCACAGATACGCAGTATTTT,TRBV5-1,NA,TRBJ2-3,NA
CASSVAPSSNEQFF,TGTGCCAGCAGCGTAGCTCCTAGTTCCAATGAGCAGTTCTTC,TRBV9,few,TRBJ2-1,NA
CASSLSGGKNIQYF,TGCGCCAGCAGCTTGAGCGGGGGGAAAAACATTCAGTACTTC,TRBV5-1,NA,TRBJ2-4,TRBD2
CASSGAGITDTQYF,TGTGCCAGCAGCGGAGCGGGGATCACAGATACGCAGTATTTT,TRBV3-1/TRBV3-2,NA,TRBJ2-3,TRBD2
CAWSLAGYTGELFF,TGTGCCTGGAGCCTAGCGGGGTACACCGGGGAGCTGTTTTTT,TRBV30,NA,TRBJ2-2,TRBD2
CASSPQGESEQFF,TGTGCCAGCAGCCCGCAGGGGGAAAGTGAGCAGTTCTTC,TRBV7-2,once,TRBJ2-1,TRBD1
CASRETSGGPPEQFF,TGTGCCAGCAGGGAGACTAGCGGGGGGCCACCTGAGCAGTTCTTC,TRBV11-2,few,TRBJ2-1,TRBD2
CSVEVGQGAYGYTF,TGCAGCGTTGAAGTCGGACAGGGGGCCTATGGCTACACCTTC,TRBV29-1,NA,TRBJ1-2,TRBD1
CATSDPGDPSYEQYF,TGTGCCACCAGTGATCCGGGGGACCCCTCCTACGAGCAGTACTTC,TRBV24-1,NA,TRBJ2-7,NA
CASRRHLDSNQPQHF,TGTGCCAGCAGGCGACATTTAGATAGCAATCAGCCCCAGCATTTT,TRBV27,few,TRBJ1-5,NA
CASSFSGASYNEQFF,TGTGCCAGCAGTTTCTCGGGGGCTTCCTACAATGAGCAGTTCTTC,TRBV6-5,NA,TRBJ2-1,NA
CASSTESGEETQYF,TGTGCCAGCAGCACCGAAAGCGGGGAAGAGACCCAGTACTTC,TRBV7-2,NA,TRBJ2-5,TRBD2
CAWREDRAGGPQHF,TGTGCCTGGAGGGAGGACAGGGCCGGGGGGCCCCAGCATTTT,TRBV30,NA,TRBJ1-5,TRBD1
CASSVTGEPFNSPLHF,TGCGCCAGCAGCGTAACAGGGGAGCCTTTTAATTCACCCCTCCACTTT,TRBV5-1,NA,TRBJ1-6,TRBD1
CASSPRSGVLYNEQFF,TGCGCCAGCAGCCCAAGAAGCGGGGTCCTCTACAATGAGCAGTTCTTC,TRBV4-1,NA,TRBJ2-1,TRBD2
CASSHREDLTGRLGYGYTF,TGCGCCAGCAGCCACCGAGAAGATTTGACAGGGAGGCTCGGCTATGGCTACACCTTC,TRBV4-1,few,TRBJ1-2,TRBD1
CASSLVDRDIANTGELFF,TGTGCCAGCAGCTTAGTAGACAGGGACATCGCGAACACCGGGGAGCTGTTTTTT,TRBV7-6,NA,TRBJ2-2,TRBD1
CASSQPLQGTNEKLFF,TGCGCCAGCAGCCAACCATTACAGGGAACTAATGAAAAACTGTTTTTT,TRBV4-1,NA,TRBJ1-4,NA
CASRSLAGEKQETQYF,TGTGCCAGCAGGTCTCTTGCGGGGGAAAAACAAGAGACCCAGTACTTC,TRBV4-2,NA,TRBJ2-5,TRBD2
CASSQQLTDSPYEQYF,TGCGCCAGCAGCCAACAACTGACGGACAGTCCCTACGAGCAGTACTTC,TRBV4-3,few,TRBJ2-7,NA
CASAAPFYEQYF,TGTGCTTCAGCGGCTCCTTTCTACGAGCAGTACTTC,TRBV12-3/TRBV12-4,NA,TRBJ2-7,NA
CASSDVLPANTGELFF,TGCGCCAGCAGTGATGTACTACCTGCGAACACCGGGGAGCTGTTTTTT,TRBV10-1,many,TRBJ2-2,NA
CASRRGRQETQYF,TGTGCCAGCAGGCGGGGACGACAAGAGACCCAGTACTTC,TRBV6-5,NA,TRBJ2-5,NA
CASSLAITDYNEQFF,TGTGCCAGCAGCCTCGCGATCACAGATTACAATGAGCAGTTCTTC,TRBV7-3,once,TRBJ2-1,NA
CASSALTGEETQYF,TGTGCCAGCAGCGCCTTGACAGGGGAAGAGACCCAGTACTTC,TRBV5-4,many,TRBJ2-5,TRBD1
CASSLSQNYGYTF,TGTGCCAGCAGCCTCTCACAGAACTATGGCTACACCTTC,TRBV5-8,once,TRBJ1-2,NA